One and the same sample provided the 4 T cell receptor beta chains below, sequenced in a study of T cells in Graves' hyperthyroidism and ophthalmopathy. RNA transcripts were the template for amplifying TCR beta CDR3 regions. In the first-round RT-PCR of the TCR CDR3, the HTBI primer set was used. One entry per CDR3 protein results from TCRdb running MiXCR on the multiplex PCR reads. The data show about 760,000 distinct CDR3 sequences, roughly 32% seen once. Sequencing was performed on blood. The source is a woman aged 40 to 50 with Graves' hyperthyroidism.

The rearrangement links TRBV7-8 to TRBJ1-1, with 7 bases identical to TRBD1. The CDR3 covers 15 residues. J was trimmed by 1 base and V by 5 bases; bases with no gene match: 7. The V gene's germline CDR1 is SGHVS and CDR2 FQNEAQ. The CDR3 loop is CASSVRDRANTEAFF. CDR3 DNA sequence: TGTGCCAGCAGCGTAAGGGACAGAGCGAACACTGAAGCTTTCTTT.

The rearrangement joins TRBV20-1 to TRBJ2-7, with D maybe TRBD2 (5 bases). The CDR3 runs to 12 residues. CDR1 DFQATT and CDR2 SNEGSKA come from the germline V gene (reference sequence). Trimming took 8 bases from V and 3 from J, leaving 14 bases between them. CDR3 loop: CSWERDGYEQYF. CDR3 DNA sequence: TGCAGTTGGGAGAGGGATGGCTACGAGCAGTACTTC.

This chain links TRBV6-2 or TRBV6-3 with TRBJ1-2; 8 bases align to TRBD1. CDR1 and CDR2 (germline): MNHEY, SVGEGT. V trimming: 2 bases; J trimming: 3 bases; junction bases outside the gene matches: 2. The CDR3 is made up of 14 amino acids. In nucleotides, the CDR3 is TGTGCCAGCAGTTACCCGGGACAGGACTATGGCTACACCTTC. The encoded protein is CASSYPGQDYGYTF.

There are a few counts of this clonotype. The genes are TRBV9 and TRBJ2-2, with D possibly being TRBD1 (6 bases). Germline V CDR1 and CDR2: SGDLS, YYNGEE. Trimming shortened V by 7 bases and J by 5 bases, and 15 bases separated the two germline ends. This CDR3 is 14 amino acids long. DNA for the CDR3: TGTGCCAGCCTCAACAGGGATGGGACCGGGGAGCTGTTTTTT. It yields the protein CASLNRDGTGELFF.